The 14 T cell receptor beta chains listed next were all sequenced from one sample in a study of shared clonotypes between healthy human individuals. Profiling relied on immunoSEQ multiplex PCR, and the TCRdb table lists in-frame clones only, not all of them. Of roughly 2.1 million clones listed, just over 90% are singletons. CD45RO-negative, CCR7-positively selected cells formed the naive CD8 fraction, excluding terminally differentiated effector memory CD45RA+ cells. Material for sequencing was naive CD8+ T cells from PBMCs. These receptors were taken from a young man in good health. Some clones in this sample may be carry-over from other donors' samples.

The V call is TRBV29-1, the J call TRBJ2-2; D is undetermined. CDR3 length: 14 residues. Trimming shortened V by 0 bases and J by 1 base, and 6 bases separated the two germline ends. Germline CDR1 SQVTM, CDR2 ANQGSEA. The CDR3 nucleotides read TGCAGCGTTGAAGAGCGGCAGAACACCGGGGAGCTGTTTTTT. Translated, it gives CSVEERQNTGELFF.

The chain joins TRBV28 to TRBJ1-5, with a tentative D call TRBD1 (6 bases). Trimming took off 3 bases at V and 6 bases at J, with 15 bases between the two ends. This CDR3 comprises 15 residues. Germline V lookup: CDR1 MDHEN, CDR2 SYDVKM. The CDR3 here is CASSFEQGVSQPQHF. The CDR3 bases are TGTGCCAGCAGTTTTGAACAGGGCGTAAGTCAGCCCCAGCATTTT.

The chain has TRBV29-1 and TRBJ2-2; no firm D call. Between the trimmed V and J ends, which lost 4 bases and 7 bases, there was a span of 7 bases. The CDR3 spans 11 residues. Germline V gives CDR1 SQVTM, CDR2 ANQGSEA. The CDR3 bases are TGCAGCGTTGTAGGGAACGGGGAGCTGTTTTTT. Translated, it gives CSVVGNGELFF.

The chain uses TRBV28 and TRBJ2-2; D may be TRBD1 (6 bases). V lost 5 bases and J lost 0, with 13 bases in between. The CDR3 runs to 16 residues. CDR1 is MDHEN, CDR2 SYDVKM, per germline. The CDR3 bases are TGTGCCAGCAGTCCACCGGACAGCCCGAACACCGGGGAGCTGTTTTTT. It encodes CASSPPDSPNTGELFF.

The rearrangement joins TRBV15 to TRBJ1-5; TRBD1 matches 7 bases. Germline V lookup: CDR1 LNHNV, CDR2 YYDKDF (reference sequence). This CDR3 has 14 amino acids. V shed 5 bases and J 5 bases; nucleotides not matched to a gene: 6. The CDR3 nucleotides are TGTGCCACCAGCTCGACAGGGCTTCATCAGCCCCAGCATTTT. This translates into CATSSTGLHQPQHF.

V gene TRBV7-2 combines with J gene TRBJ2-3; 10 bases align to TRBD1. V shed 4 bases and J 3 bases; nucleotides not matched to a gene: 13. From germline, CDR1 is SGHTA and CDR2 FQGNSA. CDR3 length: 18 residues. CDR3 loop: CASSSYLTGGGETDTQYF. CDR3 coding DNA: TGTGCCAGCAGCTCATATCTGACAGGGGGCGGAGAGACAGATACGCAGTATTTT.

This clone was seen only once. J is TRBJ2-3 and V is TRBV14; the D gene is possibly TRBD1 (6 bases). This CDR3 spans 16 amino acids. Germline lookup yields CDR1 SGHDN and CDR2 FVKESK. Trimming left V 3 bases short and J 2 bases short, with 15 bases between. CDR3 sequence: CASSQRTAMYTDTQYF. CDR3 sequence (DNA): TGTGCCAGCAGCCAGAGGACAGCGATGTACACAGATACGCAGTATTTT.

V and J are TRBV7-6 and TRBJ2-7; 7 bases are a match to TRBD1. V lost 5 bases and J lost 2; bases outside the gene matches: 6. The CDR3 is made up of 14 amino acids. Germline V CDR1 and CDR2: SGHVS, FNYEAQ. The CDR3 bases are TGTGCCAGCAGCGCCCGGGACAGACCCTACGAGCAGTACTTC. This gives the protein CASSARDRPYEQYF.

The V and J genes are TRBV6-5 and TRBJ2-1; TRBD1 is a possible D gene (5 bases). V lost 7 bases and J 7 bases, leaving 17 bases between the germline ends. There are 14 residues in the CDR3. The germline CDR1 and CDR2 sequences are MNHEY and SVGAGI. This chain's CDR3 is CASTPRAGRNEQFF. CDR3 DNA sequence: TGTGCCAGCACCCCCCGGGCAGGGCGGAATGAGCAGTTCTTC.

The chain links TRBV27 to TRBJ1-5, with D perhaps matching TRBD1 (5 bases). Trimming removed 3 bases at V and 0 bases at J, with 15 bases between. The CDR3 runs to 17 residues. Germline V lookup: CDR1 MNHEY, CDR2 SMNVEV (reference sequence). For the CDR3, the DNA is TGTGCCAGCAGTTTCCCCCTGACAGAATATAGCAATCAGCCCCAGCATTTT. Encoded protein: CASSFPLTEYSNQPQHF.

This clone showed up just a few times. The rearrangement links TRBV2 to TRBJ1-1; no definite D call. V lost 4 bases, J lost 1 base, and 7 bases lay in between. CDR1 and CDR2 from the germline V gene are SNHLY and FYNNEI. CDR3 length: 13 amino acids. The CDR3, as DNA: TGTGCCAGCAGTGTAGGGCAGAACACTGAAGCTTTCTTT. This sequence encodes CASSVGQNTEAFF.

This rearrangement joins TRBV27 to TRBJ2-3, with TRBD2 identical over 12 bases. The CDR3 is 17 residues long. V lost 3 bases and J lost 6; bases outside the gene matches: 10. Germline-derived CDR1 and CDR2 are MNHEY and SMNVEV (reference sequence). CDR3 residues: CASSFASGRALPDTQYF. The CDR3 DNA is TGTGCCAGCAGTTTTGCTAGCGGGAGGGCCCTCCCCGATACGCAGTATTTT.

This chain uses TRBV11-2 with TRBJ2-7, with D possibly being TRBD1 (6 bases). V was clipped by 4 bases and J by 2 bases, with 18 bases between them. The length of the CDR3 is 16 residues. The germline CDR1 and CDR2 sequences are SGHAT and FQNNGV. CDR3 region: CASSSGHLGNTYEQYF. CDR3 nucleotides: TGTGCCAGCAGCTCGGGACATCTAGGGAACACCTACGAGCAGTACTTC.

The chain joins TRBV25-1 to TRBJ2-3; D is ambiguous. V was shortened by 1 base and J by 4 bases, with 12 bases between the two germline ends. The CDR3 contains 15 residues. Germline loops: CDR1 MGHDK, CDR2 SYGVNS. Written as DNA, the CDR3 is TGTGCCAGCAGTGAATTTGGCAGGTCGGCAGATACGCAGTATTTT. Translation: CASSEFGRSADTQYF.